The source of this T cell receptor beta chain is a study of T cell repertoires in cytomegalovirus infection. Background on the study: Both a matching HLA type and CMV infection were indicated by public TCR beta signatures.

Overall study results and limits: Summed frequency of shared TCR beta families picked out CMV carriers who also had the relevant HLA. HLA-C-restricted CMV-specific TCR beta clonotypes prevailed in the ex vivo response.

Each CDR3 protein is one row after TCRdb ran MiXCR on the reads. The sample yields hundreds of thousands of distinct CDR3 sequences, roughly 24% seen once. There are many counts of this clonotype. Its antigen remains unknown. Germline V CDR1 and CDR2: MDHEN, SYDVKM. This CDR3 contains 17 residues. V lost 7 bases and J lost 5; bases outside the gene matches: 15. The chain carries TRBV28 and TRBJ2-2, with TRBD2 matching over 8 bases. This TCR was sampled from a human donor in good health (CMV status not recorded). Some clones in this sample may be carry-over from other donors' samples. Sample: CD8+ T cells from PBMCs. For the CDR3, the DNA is TGTGCCAGCAAGACGAGGCGGGCGGGGGGTCCAACCGGGGAGCTGTTTTTT. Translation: CASKTRRAGGPTGELFF.